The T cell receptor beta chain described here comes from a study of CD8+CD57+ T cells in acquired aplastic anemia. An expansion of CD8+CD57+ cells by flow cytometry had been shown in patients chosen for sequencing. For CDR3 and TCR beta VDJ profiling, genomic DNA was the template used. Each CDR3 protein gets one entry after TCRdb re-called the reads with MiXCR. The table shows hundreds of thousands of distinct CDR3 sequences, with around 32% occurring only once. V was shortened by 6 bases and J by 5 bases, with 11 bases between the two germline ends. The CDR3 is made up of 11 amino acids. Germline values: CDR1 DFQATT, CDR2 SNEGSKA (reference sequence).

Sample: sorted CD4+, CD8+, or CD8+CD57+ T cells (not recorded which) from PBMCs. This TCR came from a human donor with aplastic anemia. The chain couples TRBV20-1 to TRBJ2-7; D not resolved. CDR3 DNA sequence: TGCAGTGCCCTGGGTCGCGACGAGCAGTACTTC. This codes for CSALGRDEQYF.